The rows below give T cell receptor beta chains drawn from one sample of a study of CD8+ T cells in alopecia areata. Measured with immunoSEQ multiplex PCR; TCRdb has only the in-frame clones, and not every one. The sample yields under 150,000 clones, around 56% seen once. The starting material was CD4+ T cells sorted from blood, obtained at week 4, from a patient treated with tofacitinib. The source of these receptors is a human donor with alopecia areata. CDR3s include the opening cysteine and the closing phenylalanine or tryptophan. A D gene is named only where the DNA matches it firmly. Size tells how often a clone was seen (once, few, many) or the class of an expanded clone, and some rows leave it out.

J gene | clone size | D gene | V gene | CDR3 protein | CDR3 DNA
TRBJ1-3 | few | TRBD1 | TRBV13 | CASSLTMGQGAGNTIYF | TGTGCCAGCAGCCTAACGATGGGACAGGGAGCTGGAAACACCATATATTTT
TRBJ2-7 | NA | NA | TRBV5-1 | CASSLNRAQDEQYF | TGCGCCAGCAGCTTGAACAGGGCGCAAGACGAGCAGTACTTC
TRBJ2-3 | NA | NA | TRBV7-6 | CASSLLGGRGTDTQYF | TGTGCCAGCAGCTTATTAGGTGGTAGGGGGACAGATACGCAGTATTTT
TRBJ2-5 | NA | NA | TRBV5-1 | CASRSSGTVGETQYF | TGCGCCAGCAGAAGTTCCGGGACGGTGGGGGAGACCCAGTACTTC
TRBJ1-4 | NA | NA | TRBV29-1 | CSVKAQGLAEKLFF | TGCAGCGTTAAAGCACAGGGATTAGCGGAAAAACTGTTTTTT
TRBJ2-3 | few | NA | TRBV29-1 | CSVEGGRTDTQYF | TGCAGCGTTGAAGGCGGTAGGACAGATACGCAGTATTTT
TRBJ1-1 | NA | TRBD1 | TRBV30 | CAESGGFGNTEAFF | TGTGCTGAATCAGGGGGATTTGGAAACACTGAAGCTTTCTTT
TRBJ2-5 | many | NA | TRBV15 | CATSRDLETQYF | TGTGCCACCAGCAGAGATTTGGAGACCCAGTACTTC
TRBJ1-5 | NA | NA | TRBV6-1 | CASSDRLGAQHF | TGTGCCAGCAGCGACAGGCTGGGGGCCCAGCATTTT
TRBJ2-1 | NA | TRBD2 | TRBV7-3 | CASGKGTSGSSGEQFF | TGTGCCAGCGGAAAGGGGACTAGCGGGAGTTCAGGAGAGCAGTTCTTC
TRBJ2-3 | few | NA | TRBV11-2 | CASSLSPTRDPADTQYF | TGTGCCAGCAGCTTATCCCCTACCAGGGACCCGGCAGATACGCAGTATTTT
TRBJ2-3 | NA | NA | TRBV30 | CAWSVGGPIRADTQYF | TGTGCCTGGAGTGTAGGGGGGCCCATCCGCGCAGATACGCAGTATTTT
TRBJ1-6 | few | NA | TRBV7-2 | CASSQVVVDSPLHF | TGTGCCAGCAGCCAGGTGGTTGTTGATTCACCCCTCCACTTT
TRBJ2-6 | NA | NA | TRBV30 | CAWTVSPGANVLTF | TGTGCCTGGACCGTCTCTCCTGGGGCCAACGTCCTGACTTTC
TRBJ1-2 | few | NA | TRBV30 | CAWSPWTTGIHTF | TGTGCCTGGAGTCCATGGACGACGGGTATCCACACCTTC
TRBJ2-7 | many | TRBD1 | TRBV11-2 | CASSFLPGQGVSEQYF | TGTGCCAGCAGCTTCCTCCCGGGACAGGGGGTTAGCGAGCAGTACTTC
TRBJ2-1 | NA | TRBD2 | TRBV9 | CASQLAGASNEQFF | TGTGCCAGCCAACTAGCGGGAGCCAGCAATGAGCAGTTCTTC
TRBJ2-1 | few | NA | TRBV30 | CAWSVQVDSSLF | TGTGCCTGGAGTGTACAAGTGGATTCTTCGCTCTTC
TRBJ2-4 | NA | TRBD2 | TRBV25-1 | CASSDDAGGVLAKNIQYF | TGTGCCAGCAGTGATGATGCGGGAGGGGTCTTGGCCAAAAACATTCAGTACTTC
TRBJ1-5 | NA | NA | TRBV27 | CASRKVGNQPQHF | TGTGCCAGCAGGAAGGTTGGGAATCAGCCCCAGCATTTT
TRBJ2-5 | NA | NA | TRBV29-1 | CSVPRRSGAGTQYF | TGCAGCGTCCCTCGTCGGAGCGGCGCGGGGACCCAGTACTTC
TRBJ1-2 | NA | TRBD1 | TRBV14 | CASSQGTGGYTF | TGTGCCAGCAGCCAAGGGACAGGCGGCTACACCTTC
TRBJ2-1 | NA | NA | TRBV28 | CASSSTREARSYNEQFF | TGTGCCAGCAGTTCCACTAGGGAGGCTAGGTCCTACAATGAGCAGTTCTTC
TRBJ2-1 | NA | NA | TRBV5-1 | CASSPIDLDNEQFF | TGCGCCAGCAGCCCCATCGACTTAGACAATGAGCAGTTCTTC
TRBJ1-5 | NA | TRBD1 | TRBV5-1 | CASSIQGNQPQHF | TGCGCCAGCAGCATACAGGGGAATCAGCCCCAGCATTTT
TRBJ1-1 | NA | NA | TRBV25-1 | CASSERRRTEAFF | TGTGCCAGCAGTGAAAGGAGGCGAACTGAAGCTTTCTTT
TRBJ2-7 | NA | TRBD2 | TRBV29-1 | CSAKPPGLGLRQYF | TGCAGCGCCAAACCCCCGGGACTAGGGCTTCGGCAGTACTTC
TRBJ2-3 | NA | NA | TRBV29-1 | CSVAADTDTQYF | TGCAGCGTTGCTGCGGATACAGATACGCAGTATTTT
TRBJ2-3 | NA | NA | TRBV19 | CASSIRITDTQYF | TGTGCCAGTAGTATTCGAATCACAGATACGCAGTATTTT
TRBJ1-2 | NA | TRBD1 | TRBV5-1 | CASSDSQGAGYTF | TGCGCCAGCAGCGACTCCCAGGGGGCTGGCTACACCTTC
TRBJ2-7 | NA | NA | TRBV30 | CAWSVGNEQYF | TGTGCCTGGAGTGTAGGTAACGAGCAGTACTTC
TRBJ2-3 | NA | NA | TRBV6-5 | CASSYGGISTDTQYF | TGTGCCAGCAGTTACGGGGGAATAAGCACAGATACGCAGTATTTT
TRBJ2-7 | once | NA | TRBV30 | CAWSLGRNSYEQYF | TGTGCCTGGAGTCTAGGACGAAACTCCTACGAGCAGTACTTC
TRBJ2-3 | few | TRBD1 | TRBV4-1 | CASSPMDRVSTDTQYF | TGCGCCAGCAGCCCTATGGACAGGGTGAGCACAGATACGCAGTATTTT
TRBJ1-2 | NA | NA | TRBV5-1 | CASSGGPRGYTF | TGCGCCAGCAGCGGGGGACCGCGTGGCTACACCTTC
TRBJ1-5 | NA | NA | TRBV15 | CATSRESNQPQHF | TGTGCCACCAGCAGAGAATCCAATCAGCCCCAGCATTTT
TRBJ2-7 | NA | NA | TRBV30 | CAWSATAYEQYF | TGTGCCTGGAGTGCGACGGCTTACGAGCAGTACTTC
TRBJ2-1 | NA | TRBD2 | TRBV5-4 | CASSLRTSRGYNEQFF | TGTGCCAGCAGCTTAAGGACTAGTAGGGGCTACAATGAGCAGTTCTTC
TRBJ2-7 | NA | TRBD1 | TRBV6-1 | CASSDRAGGLYEQYF | TGTGCCAGCAGTGACCGTGCAGGGGGCCTTTACGAGCAGTACTTC
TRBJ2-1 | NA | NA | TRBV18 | CASSLILDEQFF | TGTGCCAGCTCACTTATCCTGGATGAGCAGTTCTTC
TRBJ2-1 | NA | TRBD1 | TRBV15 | CATAEGQGGREQFF | TGTGCCACCGCGGAAGGACAGGGCGGTAGGGAGCAGTTCTTC
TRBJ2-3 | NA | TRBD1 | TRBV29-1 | CSVRTGATDTQYF | TGCAGCGTCCGGACAGGAGCCACAGATACGCAGTATTTT
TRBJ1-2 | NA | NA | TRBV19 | CASSNPDGRGYGYTF | TGTGCCAGTAGTAATCCCGACGGAAGGGGCTATGGCTACACCTTC
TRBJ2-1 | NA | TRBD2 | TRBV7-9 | CASSPRTSGINEQFF | TGTGCCAGCAGCCCCCGGACTAGCGGGATCAATGAGCAGTTCTTC
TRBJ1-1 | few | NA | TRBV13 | CASSRQLNTEAFF | TGTGCCAGCAGTCGACAGCTGAACACTGAAGCTTTCTTT
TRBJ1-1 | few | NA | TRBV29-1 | CSAGQYTEAFF | TGCAGCGCCGGACAGTACACTGAAGCTTTCTTT
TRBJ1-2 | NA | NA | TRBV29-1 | CSVEEYREDYGYTF | TGCAGCGTTGAAGAGTACAGGGAAGACTATGGCTACACCTTC
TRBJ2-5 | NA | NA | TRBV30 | CAWGARVGSETQYF | TGTGCCTGGGGCGCACGGGTGGGGTCAGAGACCCAGTACTTC
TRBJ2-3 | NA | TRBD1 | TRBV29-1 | CSVETGSGADTQYF | TGCAGCGTTGAGACAGGGTCTGGGGCAGATACGCAGTATTTT
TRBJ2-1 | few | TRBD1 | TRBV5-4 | CASSLDRGWNEQFF | TGTGCCAGCAGCTTGGACAGGGGATGGAATGAGCAGTTCTTC
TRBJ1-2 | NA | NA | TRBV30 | CAWSAGVEGRMF | TGTGCCTGGAGTGCCGGAGTTGAGGGGCGGATGTTC
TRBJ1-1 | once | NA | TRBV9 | CASSVTGANTEAFF | TGTGCCAGCAGCGTTACAGGAGCGAACACTGAAGCTTTCTTT
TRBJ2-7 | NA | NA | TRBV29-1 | CSVDDANYEQYF | TGCAGCGTTGACGACGCGAACTACGAGCAGTACTTC
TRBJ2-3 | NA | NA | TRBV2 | CASKRDTDTQYF | TGTGCCAGCAAACGGGACACAGATACGCAGTATTTT
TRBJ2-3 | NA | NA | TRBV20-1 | CSGPLWDTQYF | TGCAGTGGTCCCCTATGGGATACGCAGTATTTT
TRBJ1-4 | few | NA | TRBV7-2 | CASSSQSGQINEKLFF | TGTGCCAGCAGCTCCCAATCCGGACAGATCAACGAAAAACTGTTTTTT
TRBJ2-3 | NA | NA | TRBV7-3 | CASRWGPSSTDTQYF | TGTGCCAGCAGATGGGGGCCCTCTAGCACAGATACGCAGTATTTT
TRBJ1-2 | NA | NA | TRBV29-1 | CSVEYGYTF | TGCAGCGTTGAGTATGGCTACACCTTC
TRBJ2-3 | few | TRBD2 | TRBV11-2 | CASSLRGKTDTQYF | TGTGCCAGCAGCTTGCGGGGGAAAACAGATACGCAGTATTTT
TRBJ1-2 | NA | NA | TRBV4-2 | CASSQDGATPYGYTF | TGTGCCAGCAGCCAAGATGGGGCAACTCCCTATGGCTACACCTTC